These 14 T cell receptor beta chains were all obtained from the same sample, sequenced in a study of patients and donors after allogeneic stem cell transplantation. TCRdb passed the RT-PCR reads through MiXCR, listing each CDR3 protein once. This sample has some 880,000 distinct CDR3 sequences, with roughly 18% found just once. The sequencing input was blood, either unsorted or a sorted T cell fraction (not recorded which). The source of these receptors is a human donor who was either an allogeneic HSCT recipient or a stem cell or donor lymphocyte infusion donor (not recorded which). It is not recorded whose cells these are; they may come from a transplant donor.

This clonotype was seen only a few times. CDR3: CASSRSAQGKGEQYF. The CDR3 bases are TGTGCCAGCAGCCGAAGTGCCCAGGGGAAAGGGGAGCAGTACTTC. The chain links TRBV7-6 to TRBJ2-7, with D maybe TRBD1 (6 bases). This CDR3 is built from 15 residues. V lost 5 bases and J lost 7, with 21 bases in between. Germline V gene data show CDR1 as SGHVS and CDR2 as FNYEAQ. The whole variable domain, filled in from reference TRBV7-6 and TRBJ2-7, reads GAGVSQSPRYKVTKRGQDVALRCDPISGHVSLYWYRQALGQGPEFLTYFNYEAQQDKSGLPNDRFSAERPEGSISTLTIQRTEQRDSAMYRCASSRSAQGKGEQYFGPGTRLTVT.

In its sample, this clonotype was seen once. One junction end does not reproduce the germline sequence, and a read error may be involved. In DNA, the CDR3 is TGTACCACCAGTGGGCAGGGCTATGGCTACACCTTC. Encoded protein: CTTSGQGYGYTF. The chain links TRBV24-1 to TRBJ1-2; TRBD1 might be the D (5 bases). CDR1 and CDR2 from the germline V gene are KGHDR and SFDVKD. CDR3 length equals 12 residues.

The table lists this clonotype with a few counts. The chain links TRBV5-1 to TRBJ1-2; 7 bases agree with TRBD1. The CDR3 has 14 amino acids. The V segment lost 4 bases and the J segment 1 base; nucleotides outside the gene matches: 4. Germline lookup yields CDR1 SGHRS and CDR2 YFSETQ. CDR3 nucleotide sequence: TGCGCCAGCAGCACGGACAGGAATAACTATGGCTACACCTTC. Its protein product is CASSTDRNNYGYTF.

This clonotype was picked up a small number of times. The V gene is TRBV2, the J gene TRBJ2-2, with 8 bases aligning to TRBD1. Germline V gene sequence: CDR1 SNHLY, CDR2 FYNNEI. V gave up 6 bases and J gave up 6 bases; unmatched junction bases: 6. The CDR3 extends over 14 amino acids. CDR3 loop: CASSLQGGAGELFF. DNA of the CDR3: TGTGCCAGCAGCCTACAGGGGGGCGCCGGGGAGCTGTTTTTT.

V usage is TRBV14 and J usage is TRBJ2-7; TRBD1 matches 8 bases. Germline CDR1 SGHDN, CDR2 FVKESK. The V gene end was trimmed by 6 bases and the J gene end by 3 bases; junction bases not matched to a gene: 7. This CDR3 has 14 residues. The CDR3 spells CASSRQGIGYEQYF. DNA for the CDR3: TGTGCCAGCAGTAGACAGGGGATTGGCTACGAGCAGTACTTC. Full variable domain (remainder filled in from reference TRBV14 and TRBJ2-7): EAGVTQFPSHSVIEKGQTVTLRCDPISGHDNLYWYRRVMGKEIKFLLHFVKESKQDESGMPNNRFLAERTGGTYSTLKVQPAELEDSGVYFCASSRQGIGYEQYFGPGTRLTVT.

The chain carries TRBV19 and TRBJ2-2; possibly TRBD1 for D (5 bases). CDR1 and CDR2 (germline): LNHDA, SQIVND (reference sequence). The length of the CDR3 is 14 residues. Deletions cut 4 bases from V and 6 bases from J, with 12 bases between. CDR3 coding DNA: TGTGCCAGTAGTACTAGGGGAAGGGCCGGGGAGCTGTTTTTT. It translates to CASSTRGRAGELFF.

Ten or more counts support this clonotype. The genes are TRBV4-2 and TRBJ2-5; D is uncertain. Looked up from germline, CDR1 is LGHNA and CDR2 is YNFKEQ. The CDR3 sequence is 13 residues long. Between the trimmed V and J ends, which lost 2 bases and 4 bases, there was a span of 8 bases. The CDR3 is CASSQPDGETQYF. The CDR3 region has the DNA TGTGCCAGCAGCCAACCGGACGGAGAGACCCAGTACTTC.

The rearrangement uses TRBV15 and TRBJ2-1; D is tentatively TRBD1 or TRBD2 (5 bases each). CDR3 length equals 13 residues. V was clipped by 0 bases and J by 9 bases, with 9 bases between them. Looked up from germline, CDR1 is LNHNV and CDR2 is YYDKDF (reference sequence). CDR3 sequence reads: CATSRDLRGEQFF. In nucleotides, the CDR3 is TGTGCCACCAGCAGAGACCTGAGGGGTGAGCAGTTCTTC.

CDR3 region: CAISTGQAAFNEQYF. The CDR3, as DNA: TGTGCCATCAGCACGGGACAGGCGGCCTTCAACGAGCAGTACTTC. The chain employs TRBV10-3 and TRBJ2-7, with 8 bases that match TRBD1. The CDR3 sequence is 15 residues long. Germline values: CDR1 ENHRY, CDR2 SYGVKD. V trimming: 6 bases; J trimming: 5 bases; junction bases outside the gene matches: 12.

The chain combines TRBV18 with TRBJ1-1; 9 bases line up with TRBD1. Germline values: CDR1 KGHSH, CDR2 LQKENI. V gave up 2 bases and J gave up 7 bases; unmatched junction bases: 5. The CDR3 consists of 14 residues. CDR3 nucleotide sequence: TGTGCCAGCTCACCAATTCCGGGACAGGGTGAAGCTTTCTTT. Translation: CASSPIPGQGEAFF.

The genes are TRBV5-1 and TRBJ1-2; a weak D match, TRBD1 (6 bases). CDR3 length: 15 residues. The ends were cut back, 0 bases at V and 2 bases at J, with 11 bases in the middle. Germline loops: CDR1 SGHRS, CDR2 YFSETQ. CDR3 sequence (DNA): TGCGCCAGCAGCTTGGGAAGGGGACAAAACTATGGCTACACCTTC. Amino acid sequence: CASSLGRGQNYGYTF.

This clonotype has at least ten counts. This sequence joins TRBV7-2 and TRBJ1-2; the D is unclear. Deletions cut 1 base from V and 4 bases from J, with 10 bases between. The CDR3 covers 14 residues. Germline V gene data show CDR1 as SGHTA and CDR2 as FQGNSA. The CDR3 loop reads CASSLGGSPYGYTF. As DNA, the CDR3 is TGTGCCAGCAGCTTAGGCGGCAGTCCCTATGGCTACACCTTC.

The chain recombines TRBV11-2 with TRBJ1-1; 7 bases are a match to TRBD1. J gave up 3 bases and V 7 bases, and 8 bases lay outside the gene matches. This CDR3 spans 14 amino acids. Germline assignment: CDR1 SGHAT and CDR2 FQNNGV. The CDR3 reads CASNPTQGDTEAFF. CDR3 nucleotide sequence: TGTGCCAGCAATCCCACCCAGGGGGACACTGAAGCTTTCTTT.

This clonotype came up many times. J is TRBJ2-1 and V is TRBV12-3 or TRBV12-4; D might be TRBD1 (5 bases). This CDR3 spans 14 amino acids. V was trimmed by 2 bases and J by 7 bases, leaving 12 bases between them. The CDR3 is CASSLLEGANEQFF. CDR3 DNA sequence: TGTGCCAGCAGTTTATTAGAAGGGGCGAATGAGCAGTTCTTC.